Listed below are T cell receptor beta chains from one sample, sequenced in a study of graft-versus-host responses after intestinal transplantation. Using immunoSEQ multiplex PCR, the repertoire was profiled, and TCRdb retains in-frame clones only, with some absent. The data contain some 150,000 clones, around nine tenths of them singletons. No antigen is known for these receptors. Sample: unstimulated CD4+ T cells sorted from spleen or lymph node cells, taken before intestinal transplant. Every receptor here comes from a human donor who received an intestinal transplant. Each CDR3 is given with its conserved first and last residue. D genes are given only for firm matches. Size tells how often a clone was seen (once, few, many) or the class of an expanded clone, and some rows leave it out.

clone size,J gene,V gene,D gene,CDR3 DNA,CDR3 protein
NA,TRBJ1-3,TRBV5-1,NA,TGCGCCAGCAGCTCGGGCAAAAAAAGTGGAAACACCATATATTTT,CASSSGKKSGNTIYF
NA,TRBJ2-7,TRBV4-3,TRBD2,TGCGCCAGCAGCCATACCGGGACTAGCGTCTACGAGCAGTACTTC,CASSHTGTSVYEQYF
NA,TRBJ2-1,TRBV10-3,NA,TGTGCCATCAGTGCGGTCTTTGGGGGGGCATCGTCCATACACAATGAGCAGTTCTTC,CAISAVFGGASSIHNEQFF
NA,TRBJ1-5,TRBV6-4,TRBD1,TGTGCCAGCAGTGACCGGGGACAGGGTTTGCAGCCCCAGCATTTT,CASSDRGQGLQPQHF
NA,TRBJ2-7,TRBV19,TRBD2,TGTGCCAGTAGTAAACTACTAGCGGGAGGGCGGGACGAGCAGTACTTC,CASSKLLAGGRDEQYF
NA,TRBJ2-5,TRBV5-4,NA,TGTGCCAGCAGCTTGAGAGGGGCGGGAGAGACCCAGTACTTC,CASSLRGAGETQYF
NA,TRBJ2-7,TRBV5-1,TRBD2,TGCGCCAGCAGCCCAAAGTCAGTACTAGCGGGGGAGCAGTACTTC,CASSPKSVLAGEQYF
NA,TRBJ2-7,TRBV7-4,TRBD1,TGTGCCAACTGCGGGACAGGGCCCTACGAGCAGTACTTC,CANCGTGPYEQYF
NA,TRBJ1-1,TRBV19,NA,TGTGCCAGTAGTATAGACCGGGATTTCGGCACTGAAGCTTTCTTT,CASSIDRDFGTEAFF
once,TRBJ1-2,TRBV10-3,NA,TGTGCCATCAGTGAGGTTAACTATGGCTACACCTTC,CAISEVNYGYTF
NA,TRBJ1-2,TRBV5-1,NA,TGCGCCAGCAGCCTAGGCGGCTCAGGGGTGTATGGCTACACCTTC,CASSLGGSGVYGYTF
NA,TRBJ2-5,TRBV28,TRBD2,TGTGCCAGCAGTTCCGGGCGGGGGCAAGAGACCCAGTACTTC,CASSSGRGQETQYF
NA,TRBJ2-1,TRBV5-1,NA,TGCGCCAGCAGCTTGGGGGTGGAGCGGAATGAGCAGTTCTTC,CASSLGVERNEQFF
NA,TRBJ2-7,TRBV2,TRBD1,TGTGCCAGCAGTGCCGGGACAGGGACTTACGAGCAGTACTTC,CASSAGTGTYEQYF
NA,TRBJ2-1,TRBV28,NA,TGTGCCAGCAGTTCCCTAGAGAGCTCCTACAATGAGCAGTTCTTC,CASSSLESSYNEQFF
once,TRBJ2-7,TRBV6-1,NA,TGTGCCAGCAGTGAACAGACGAGGGCGGCGCAGTACTTC,CASSEQTRAAQYF
NA,TRBJ1-4,TRBV30,TRBD1,TGTGCCTGGAGTGCCCGGACAGGGAATAATGAAAAACTGTTTTTT,CAWSARTGNNEKLFF
NA,TRBJ2-7,TRBV27,TRBD1,TGTGCCAGCAGTTTGGGGACAGGGCGCTACGAGCAGTACTTC,CASSLGTGRYEQYF
NA,TRBJ2-7,TRBV6-1,NA,TGTGCCAGCAGTGAAGCGGACGCGAGCGGCGCAGGGGGGGGTCGCAGCTCCTACGAGCAGTACTTC,CASSEADASGAGGGRSSYEQYF
NA,TRBJ2-7,TRBV6-1,TRBD2,TGTGCCAGCAGTGAAGCGGTAGCGGGAGGTTACGAGCAGTACTTC,CASSEAVAGGYEQYF
NA,TRBJ2-7,TRBV18,TRBD1,TGTGCCAGCTCACCAGGGACAGCGGTCTCCGAGCAGTACTTC,CASSPGTAVSEQYF
NA,TRBJ2-3,TRBV7-9,NA,TGTGCCAGCAGCCGGCGCGATGAGGGAGTGCCAGATACGCAGTATTTT,CASSRRDEGVPDTQYF
NA,TRBJ2-1,TRBV7-9,TRBD1,TGTGCCAGCAGTTTCCCCCGGGACAGGGACACCTACAATGAGCAGTTCTTC,CASSFPRDRDTYNEQFF
NA,TRBJ1-2,TRBV5-1,NA,TGCGCCAGCAGCTTGAGGGCTGGCCAGGCTGACTATGGCTACACCTTC,CASSLRAGQADYGYTF
few,TRBJ2-2,TRBV27,NA,TGTGCCAGCAGTTACTTCCAGGGGGGGGACACCGGGGAGCTGTTTTTT,CASSYFQGGDTGELFF
few,TRBJ2-7,TRBV5-6,NA,TGTGCCAGCAGCTTGGCCGGGAGCTCCTACGAGCAGTACTTC,CASSLAGSSYEQYF
NA,TRBJ2-5,TRBV7-3,NA,TGTGCCAGCAGCTTTGGTCGGGAAGAGACCCAGTACTTC,CASSFGREETQYF
NA,TRBJ1-1,TRBV6-5,TRBD1,TGTGCCAGCAGTGCAAACGGACAGGGCGACGCTTTCTTT,CASSANGQGDAFF
NA,TRBJ2-1,TRBV11-3,TRBD2,TGTGCCAGCAGCATTGGACTAGCGGGTGACAATGAGCAGTTCTTC,CASSIGLAGDNEQFF
NA,TRBJ1-2,TRBV6-5,TRBD1,TGTGCCAGCAGTCGACAGGGATCCGTCGGCGGCTACACCTTC,CASSRQGSVGGYTF
NA,TRBJ2-5,TRBV28,TRBD1,TGTGCCAGCTCGATGCGGGACAGGGCTATGGGGACCCAGTACTTC,CASSMRDRAMGTQYF
NA,TRBJ2-7,TRBV7-2,TRBD1,TGTGCCAGCAGCCAAGGGACAGGTCTGGGCGAGCAGTACTTC,CASSQGTGLGEQYF
NA,TRBJ2-7,TRBV28,NA,TGTGCCACTAGACGATACGAGCAGTACTTC,CATRRYEQYF
NA,TRBJ2-1,TRBV18,NA,TGTGCCAGCTCACCACCGGCTAGCGCATACAATGAGCAGTTCTTC,CASSPPASAYNEQFF
NA,TRBJ2-2,TRBV11-2,TRBD2,TGTGCCAGCAGCGTGACTAGCGCGAACACCGGGGAGCTGTTTTTT,CASSVTSANTGELFF
NA,TRBJ2-2,TRBV5-1,TRBD2,TGCGCCAGCAGCTTGGGCCCGCTACTAGCGGGAGGCACCGGGGAGCTGTTTTTT,CASSLGPLLAGGTGELFF
NA,TRBJ1-6,TRBV5-1,NA,TGCGCCAGCAGCCTGAACCCAGGGGCGGATAATTCACCCCTCCACTTT,CASSLNPGADNSPLHF
once,TRBJ2-1,TRBV19,NA,TGTGCCAGTAGTATGGGCGCCCCTTCCTACAATGAGCAGTTCTTC,CASSMGAPSYNEQFF
NA,TRBJ1-4,TRBV11-3,NA,TGTGCCAGCAGCGCCGGAAGGGGGGACACTAATGAAAAACTGTTTTTT,CASSAGRGDTNEKLFF
NA,TRBJ2-2,TRBV30,TRBD2,TGTGCCTGGAGTGGCGGACTAGCGAACACCGGGGAGCTGTTTTTT,CAWSGGLANTGELFF
NA,TRBJ1-4,TRBV6-5,NA,TGTGCCAGCAGTTACTCGAGCGGGACACCAGAAAAACTGTTTTTT,CASSYSSGTPEKLFF
NA,TRBJ2-7,TRBV5-4,TRBD1,TGTGCCAGCAGCTTATTCCCGGGACAGGGGGCAGTACGACCAAGAGAGCAGTACTTC,CASSLFPGQGAVRPREQYF
NA,TRBJ2-1,TRBV2,NA,TGTGCCAATCAGAGGGGGGCGCAGGGGTTCTTC,CANQRGAQGFF
NA,TRBJ2-7,TRBV6-1,NA,TGTGCCAGCAGTGAAAAGCGGAGCTCCTACGAGCAGTACTTC,CASSEKRSSYEQYF